This paragraph covers one T cell receptor beta chain sequence. The clone's antigen remains unknown. Qualities for individual bases were not recorded, and no much larger clone is one base off. These data originate in a study of cytomegalovirus exposure and HLA in healthy donors (dated by TCRdb to 2015 to 2018). General notes on the study: An earlier analysis of about 560 of the donors reported 250 to 350 Gb of sequence data and roughly 120 million unique TCR beta sequences obtained from about 179 million T cells. About 280 gigabases of sequencing data and around 80 million unique TCR sequences made up an early release that covered some 640 HLA-typed donors. Of the approximately 400 genotyped donors, 81% fell in the genetic ancestry cluster associated with self-reported Caucasian donors. The study aimed to test whether cataloging public T cell receptors could reveal signatures of past pathogen exposure. Using immunosequencing, the study profiled T cell repertoires from about 620 subjects and related those repertoires to cytomegalovirus serostatus. In addition to the first cohort of 650 to 800 subjects, a separate validation cohort of 130 or so different subjects was used. To predict cytomegalovirus infection status, the study brought together high-throughput TCR immunosequencing, statistical association of individual TCRs with disease status, and machine learning. A later analysis re-analyzed previously published TCR beta repertoires from approximately 700 donors and added high-resolution HLA genotyping to study TCR occurrence patterns. Rather than drawing on any new phenotypic data, the later analysis identified candidate immune exposures from TCR beta sequences and the way those sequences occurred across donors. An earlier analysis of several hundred of the donors used high-throughput TCR beta sequencing to judge whether each TCR beta V gene segment behaved as functional or pseudogenic. Donor age, sex, ethnicity and CMV serostatus were compiled alongside the repertoire data. Genome-wide SNP genotypes for about 60% of the 666 donors were used in a later genetic analysis, which treated that subset as a discovery cohort. All discovery cohort repertoires had been generated using a single sequencing platform. HLA typing covered class I and class II loci at four-digit resolution. Typing coverage varied by locus: roughly 629-640 donors for A, B, C, DRB1 and DQB1; 500 to 550 for DQA1; about 570 for DPA1; about 450 for DPB1. Roughly five DR-DQ haplotypes were treated as single units for association and clustering because of strong linkage in the cohort. Among over 350 genotyped donors of the cohort, an average of around 240,000 unique TCR beta nucleotide sequences were sequenced per donor, roughly 20% of them non-productive. Broader findings and caveats from the paper: Sequencing depth was assumed to be roughly uniform across donors in the presence/absence analyses, though that assumption may not hold. A later genetic analysis associated a missense DCLRE1C variant with V-gene and J-gene trimming of TCR beta chains, and an independent cohort replicated the association. In both the original and validation cohorts, the classifier was reported to diagnose cytomegalovirus status with high specificity and sensitivity. The authors suggested that the approach could potentially be extended to other disease states and immunological phenotypes. In a later analysis, HLA-associated TCR beta chains showed more clonal expansion and lower generation probabilities than non-associated chains that were equally common. A later analysis reported that several top co-occurrence clusters appeared linked to parvovirus B19, influenza, CMV and Epstein-Barr virus. In an earlier analysis of fewer than 750 of the donors, most TCR beta V segments were observed in productive rearrangements about 90% or about 30% of the time, broadly matching IMGT annotations. In a later analysis, the rate of TCR association differed among HLA loci, with DRB1 alleles having the most associated TCRs and HLA-C alleles having the fewest. Linkage disequilibrium might explain the correlated functional status among segregating V segments, but an unknown experimental factor could not be ruled out. While some public TCRs were present in many individuals, most TCR sequences turned up only very rarely across donors. At a false discovery rate of 0.05, a later analysis linked roughly 17,000 TCR beta sequences to specific HLA alleles. Immune exposure information for the cohort was limited to CMV serostatus. The earlier analysis of 587 of the donors excluded 15 to 20 rarely observed V segments, including chromosome 9 orphons, because counts were too low. A later analysis found that most CMV-associated TCR beta chains appeared HLA-restricted, with HLA associations seemingly driven largely by CMV exposure. The study listed over 150 TCR beta chains as associated with cytomegalovirus. In vitro tests confirmed that a few of the cytomegalovirus-associated TCR beta chains recognize cytomegalovirus antigens. A cluster of highly shared sequence variants was judged likely to represent a technical artifact of the sequencing pipeline. Strong co-occurrence of HLA alleles, especially DR and DQ, made assigning TCR associations to individual alleles difficult. A further reported finding was that TCR beta sequences accurately predicted the HLA-A and HLA-B alleles for most subjects in the first cohort. Compared with the roughly 600-donor mean, donors in an Asian-associated ancestry cluster had fewer N-insertions in productive TCRs, according to a later genetic analysis. This cohort had only TCR beta chains sequenced, and the lack of alpha or paired-chain data limited which features could be detected. Because HLA typing was missing for some donors at each locus, association tests included only the typed subset.

Library preparation employed the immunoSEQ multiplex PCR assay. For the multiplex PCR, a mixture combining 60 forward primers for TCR Vbeta segments and 13 reverse primers for TCR Jbeta segments was used. Amplification of the CDR3 region of rearranged TCR beta genes was performed with a multiplex PCR assay on genomic DNA. The Illumina HiSeq System was used to sequence the amplified TCR beta libraries as 87-base-pair reads. In the source study's methods: Across the 500 to 750 repertoires, a later analysis counted 60 million to 90 million unique TCR beta chains, around 10 million of which were shared by at least two donors. To remove PCR and sequencing errors, raw reads were error-corrected and collapsed into unique sequences using a nearest-neighbor algorithm that merged closely related sequences. CDR3 sequences were aligned to IMGT reference sequences to assign V, D and J gene segments. Each retained sequence needed at least a six-nucleotide match to both a V gene segment and a J gene segment. Rearrangements were classified as productive when the CDR3 lacked stop codons and remained in frame with V and J, and all other rearrangements were classified as non-productive. Following IMGT convention, CDR3 was defined as the stretch from the second conserved V-encoded cysteine to the conserved J-encoded phenylalanine. The earlier analysis of about 610 of the donors excluded any sequence lacking an unambiguous match to a single V gene segment. An earlier analysis of 587 of the donors classified V segments as functional when productive rearrangements were above 56.7% and as segregating when the standard deviation between donors was above 5%. A statistical classification framework was built for diagnosing cytomegalovirus status from the catalog of TCR beta chain sequences. V and J gene assignment, in a later analysis, came from comparing TCR nucleotide sequences with IMGT/GENE-DB human TR gene sequences. Using the TCRdist pipeline, a later analysis assigned CDR3 sequences along with most-parsimonious VDJ recombination scenarios. In a later analysis, each TCR beta chain was defined by its CDR3 amino acid sequence together with its V-gene family, and reads without a unique V-gene family were excluded. As a way to deal with suspected cross-contamination and a sequencing artifact, a later analysis dropped under 600 nucleotide sequences that were highly shared and had low generation probability. For each public chain, a later analysis derived a clonal expansion index from normalized ranks of inferred template counts within each repertoire. In a later analysis, generation probabilities were computed with a VDJ recombination model fitted to out-of-frame rearrangements, and the resulting probabilities were checked against IGoR. In a later analysis, hypergeometric tests were used to score TCR-TCR, TCR-HLA and TCR-CMV co-occurrence, with a repertoire-size bias correction applied to TCR pairs. To estimate false discovery rates, a later analysis permuted the HLA or CMV assignments 20 times. A later analysis grouped co-occurring TCRs with DBSCAN, adding TCRdist sequence similarity when clustering within HLA-allele-positive subsets. Repertoires with fewer than 30,000 or more than 120,000 public chains were left out of co-occurrence clustering, as were about five repertoires with anomalous nucleotide sharing. TCRdb mirrors the immuneACCESS table, restricted to in-frame sequences. Some clones are absent from its copies; in checked studies, under half trace to an unresolved V gene, and the reason for the others is unknown. D and trimming come from the DNA, and the V and J calls and clone size come from that table. A total of approximately 100,000 clones appear in this sample, about 81% of them only once. In total, the top ten clones hold about 1.5% of the sample.

In total, roughly 710 healthy bone marrow donors made up the cohort. At the time of sampling, all cohort members were nominally healthy, though unrecorded immune exposures were likely present. The donor was CMV seronegative and belonged to the group of roughly 330 seronegative cohort members. Every donor gave a peripheral blood sample, and the peripheral blood mononuclear cells from that sample were used for TCR beta sequencing. Genomic DNA extraction from the blood cell samples was performed with the Qiagen DNeasy Blood Extraction Kit. This receptor was taken from a man aged 35 to 55 in good health and CMV-seronegative. The sequencing input was PBMCs.

The DNA sequence follows: TGTGCCAGCAGAATTACAGGCAATTCACCCCTCCACTTT. It translates as CASRITGNSPLHF. The chain couples TRBV2 to TRBJ1-6; the best D guess is TRBD1, with 5 bases matching. V sheds 6 bases and J sheds 7 bases, leaving 10 bases between their ends. CDR1 and CDR2, looked up from the germline V gene, are SNHLY and FYNNEI. Spanning cysteine to phenylalanine, the CDR3 consists of 13 amino acids. Left in the record is the CDR3 DNA by itself, 39 bases read in frame from the first base.